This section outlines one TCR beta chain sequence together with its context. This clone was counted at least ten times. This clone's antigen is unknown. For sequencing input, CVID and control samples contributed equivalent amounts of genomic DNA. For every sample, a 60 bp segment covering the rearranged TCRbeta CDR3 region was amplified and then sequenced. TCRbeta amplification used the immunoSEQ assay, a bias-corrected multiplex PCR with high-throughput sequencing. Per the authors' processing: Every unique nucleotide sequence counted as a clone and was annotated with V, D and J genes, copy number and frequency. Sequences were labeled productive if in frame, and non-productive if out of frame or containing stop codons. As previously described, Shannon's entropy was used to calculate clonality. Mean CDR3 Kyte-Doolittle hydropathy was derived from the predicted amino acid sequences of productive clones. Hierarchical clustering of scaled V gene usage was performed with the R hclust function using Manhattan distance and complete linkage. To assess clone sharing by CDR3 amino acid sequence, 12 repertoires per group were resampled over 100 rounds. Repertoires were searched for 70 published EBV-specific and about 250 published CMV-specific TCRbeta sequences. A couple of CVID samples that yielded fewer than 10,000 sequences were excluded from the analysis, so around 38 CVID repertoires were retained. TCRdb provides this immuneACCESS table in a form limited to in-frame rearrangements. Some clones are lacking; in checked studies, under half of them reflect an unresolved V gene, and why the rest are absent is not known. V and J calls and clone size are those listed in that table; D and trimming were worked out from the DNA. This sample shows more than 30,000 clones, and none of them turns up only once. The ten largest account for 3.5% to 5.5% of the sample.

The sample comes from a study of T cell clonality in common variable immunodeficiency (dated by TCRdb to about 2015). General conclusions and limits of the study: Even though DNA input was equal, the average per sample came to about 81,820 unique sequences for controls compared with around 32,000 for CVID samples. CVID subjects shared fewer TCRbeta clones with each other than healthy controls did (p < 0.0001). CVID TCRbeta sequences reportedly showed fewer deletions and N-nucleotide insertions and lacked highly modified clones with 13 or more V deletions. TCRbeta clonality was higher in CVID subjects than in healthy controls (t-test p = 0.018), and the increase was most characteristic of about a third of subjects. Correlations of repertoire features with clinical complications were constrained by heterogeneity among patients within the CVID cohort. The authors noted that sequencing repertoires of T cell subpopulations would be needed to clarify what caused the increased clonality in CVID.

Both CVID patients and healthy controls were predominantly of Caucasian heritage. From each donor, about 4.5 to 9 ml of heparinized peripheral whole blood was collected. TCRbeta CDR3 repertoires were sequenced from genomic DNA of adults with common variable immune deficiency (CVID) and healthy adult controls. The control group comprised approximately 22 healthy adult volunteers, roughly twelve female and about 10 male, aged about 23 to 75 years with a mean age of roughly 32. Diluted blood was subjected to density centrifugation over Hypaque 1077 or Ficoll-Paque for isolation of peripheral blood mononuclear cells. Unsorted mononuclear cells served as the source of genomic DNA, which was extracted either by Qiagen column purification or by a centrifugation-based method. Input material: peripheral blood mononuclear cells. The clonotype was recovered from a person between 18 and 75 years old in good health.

The CDR3 is CASRRGISTGELFF. The part of the CDR3 DNA that was read is TGTGCCAGTAGGAGGGGAATTAGCACCGGGGAG. The chain is assembled from TRBV19 and TRBJ2-2; the D gene is possibly TRBD1 or TRBD2, each agreeing over 5 bases. From the germline J gene comes the end of the CDR3, since the read stops 3 residues before it. Between the V and J ends, shortened by 6 bases and 4 bases respectively, the junction contains 12 bases. For CDR1 and CDR2, the germline V gene (reference sequence) lists LNHDA and SQIVND. The CDR3 sequence holds 14 residues, the cysteine and phenylalanine included. Part of the CDR3 DNA is given, 33 bases translated from base 1.